This T cell receptor beta chain was identified during a study of CD8+ T cells in alopecia areata. Background on the study: The study gave treated patients oral tofacitinib at 5 to 10 mg twice daily. The duration of tofacitinib was 6 to 18 months, with 6 months off drug afterward.

With respect to this clone: What it binds is not known.

Overall study results and limits: Tofacitinib delivered significant drops in scalp clonality and in expanded CD8+ clones among the top 100.

Sequencing relied on a cDNA template that was reverse transcribed from extracted RNA. The data were produced by immunoSEQ multiplex PCR, yet TCRdb's version contains in-frame clones alone and is incomplete. Of roughly 140,000 clones in the sample, roughly 82% were seen once. As for treatment: oral pan-JAK inhibitor, 5-10 mg twice daily. Samples from alopecia areata patients were lesional scalp punch biopsies and peripheral blood. The CDR3 consists of 16 residues. Germline V gene sequence: CDR1 LGHNA, CDR2 YSLEER. V lost 0 bases, J lost 6 bases, and 17 bases lay in between. This clonotype originated in a human donor with alopecia areata. The specimen comprised CD8+ T cells sorted from blood, sampled at week 4, from a patient treated with tofacitinib. V gene TRBV4-3 combines with J gene TRBJ1-2, with a possible D match to TRBD1 (5 bases). CDR3 region: CASSQDAGGRGDGYTF. CDR3 in DNA: TGCGCCAGCAGCCAAGATGCGGGGGGACGAGGGGATGGCTACACCTTC.